These 10 T cell receptor beta chains originate from one sample sequenced in a study of blood T cells in healthy people across ages. Using a J-beta primer mix together with a sample-barcoded 5' primer, a second PCR was run for roughly 7 to 12 cycles. One entry per CDR3 protein, called by TCRdb with MiXCR from the 5' RACE reads. The data show hundreds of thousands of distinct CDR3 sequences, 40% to 50% seen once. The sequenced sample was blood. All receptors derive from a man older than 75 in good health.

This clonotype was counted a few times. V and J are TRBV7-3 and TRBJ2-4, with 8 nucleotides matching TRBD2. The tail of the sequence fits TRBJ2-5 better, so the J call may be wrong. The CDR3 has 15 amino acids. Germline-derived CDR1 and CDR2 are SGHTA and FQGTGA. CDR3 bases: TGTGCCAGCAGCAAAAATCCCGGGACTAGAGAGACCCAGTACTTC. It yields the protein CASSKNPGTRETQYF.

This clonotype has more than one count but fewer than ten. V and J are TRBV12-3 or TRBV12-4 and TRBJ2-7; no reliable D call. TRBJ2-5 matches the DNA end more closely, so the J call is doubtful. The CDR3 consists of 12 residues. CDR3 sequence reads: CASSLDFGTQYF. In DNA form, the CDR3 reads TGTGCCAGCAGTCTCGACTTTGGGACCCAGTACTTC.

Regarding this clonotype: A much more abundant neighbour one base away suggests this may be a read error. The chain joins TRBV6-6 to TRBJ1-1; D uncertain. From germline, CDR1 is MNHNY and CDR2 SVGAGI (reference sequence). CDR3 length: 14 amino acids. The chain's CDR3 is CASVGRKMNAEAFF. For the CDR3, the DNA is TGTGCCAGCGTCGGGCGGAAAATGAACGCTGAAGCTTTCTTT.

The sample holds one count of this clonotype. This chain uses TRBV20-1 with TRBJ2-1; 15 nucleotides agree with TRBD2. The CDR3 covers 15 residues. V gave up 5 bases and J gave up 7 bases; unmatched junction bases: 6. Per the germline V gene, CDR1 is DFQATT and CDR2 is SNEGSKA (reference sequence). CDR3 coding DNA: TGCAGTGCTCCCCGGACTAGCGGGGGGGGTAATGAGCAGTTCTTC. This encodes CSAPRTSGGGNEQFF.

At least ten counts were recorded for this clonotype. The chain carries TRBV6-6 and TRBJ2-5; 7 positions agree with TRBD2. This CDR3 has 14 residues. The J segment lost 1 base and the V segment lost 2 bases, leaving 1 base of the junction unmatched. From germline, CDR1 is MNHNY and CDR2 SVGAGI (reference sequence). The CDR3 protein is CASSYSGAQETQYF. The DNA of the CDR3 is TGTGCCAGCAGTTACAGCGGGGCCCAAGAGACCCAGTACTTC.

CDR3 sequence reads: CASSQDPSGELFF. The CDR3 DNA is TGCGCCAGCAGCCAAGATCCCTCCGGGGAGCTGTTTTTT. The genes are TRBV4-3 and TRBJ2-2; no clear D. This CDR3 spans 13 amino acids. Germline values: CDR1 LGHNA, CDR2 YSLEER. Trimming left V 0 bases short and J 6 bases short, with 5 bases between.

The V and J genes are TRBV7-9 and TRBJ1-4, with 7 bases that match TRBD1. The V gene's germline CDR1 is SEHNR and CDR2 FQNEAQ (reference sequence). After removal of 5 bases from V and 5 bases from J, the junction contained 8 bases not matched to a gene. This CDR3 has 15 residues. CDR3 in DNA: TGTGCCAGCAGCAACCAGACAGGGATAAATGAAAAACTGTTTTTT. Encoded protein: CASSNQTGINEKLFF. Combining the CDR3 with reference TRBV7-9 and TRBJ1-4 gives the whole variable domain DTGVSQNPRHKITKRGQNVTFRCDPISEHNRLYWYRQTLGQGPEFLTYFQNEAQLEKSRLLSDRFSAERPKGSFSTLEIQRTEQGDSAMYLCASSNQTGINEKLFFGSGTQLSVL.

The gene calls are TRBV15 and TRBJ2-7, with TRBD2 matching 14 bases. V trimming: 6 bases; J trimming: 2 bases; junction bases outside the gene matches: 3. The CDR3 totals 15 residues. Germline CDR1 is LNHNV and CDR2 is YYDKDF (reference sequence). The CDR3 loop reads CATSSGLAGAYEQYF. In DNA, the CDR3 is TGTGCCACCAGTTCGGGACTAGCGGGGGCCTACGAGCAGTACTTC.

The V gene is TRBV7-2, the J gene TRBJ1-6; no reliable D call. The CDR3 runs to 14 residues. Between the trimmed V and J ends, which lost 2 bases and 10 bases, there was a span of 12 bases. Germline CDR1 and CDR2: SGHTA and FQGNSA. CDR3 region: CASSLPQATSPLHF. The CDR3 nucleotides read TGTGCCAGCAGCTTACCCCAAGCGACCTCACCCCTCCACTTT.

The genes are TRBV7-6 and TRBJ1-3; D gene unclear. V lost 1 base and J lost 2, with 6 bases in between. Germline V gene lookup returns CDR1 SGHVS and CDR2 FNYEAQ. The CDR3 is 14 residues long. In DNA form, the CDR3 reads TGTGCCAGCAGCTTAGATGCCGCTGGAAACACCATATATTTT. Residues: CASSLDAAGNTIYF.